This TCR beta chain was sequenced for a study of Graves' ophthalmopathy and Graves' hyperthyroidism. Notes on the study in general: Blood also harbored most expanded thyroid clonotypes above 0.001 frequency. Prediction of ophthalmopathy progression reached over 65% sensitivity and around 72% specificity. With around 88% sensitivity and around 80% specificity, a 13-signature model separated ophthalmopathy from stable hyperthyroidism.

V was trimmed by 5 bases and J by 2 bases, leaving 12 bases between them. CDR3 size: 14 residues. The germline gives CDR1 PRHDT, CDR2 FYEKMQ (reference sequence). The authors amplified TCR beta CDR3 regions, and they did so from RNA transcripts for repertoire sequencing. HTBI primers served in a first-round RT-PCR, which a second-round multiplex PCR followed. Using its own MiXCR run on the multiplex PCR reads, TCRdb lists one record per CDR3 protein. This table has 400,000 to 450,000 distinct CDR3 sequences, around 21% appearing once. Stable hyperthyroid donors showed no ophthalmopathy during 18 months follow-up. This clonotype was recorded at least ten times. Its target is not known.

The sequenced sample consisted of peripheral blood. This receptor was taken from a woman younger than 35 with stable Graves' hyperthyroidism. The V call is TRBV13, the J call TRBJ2-5; no reliable D call. This chain's CDR3 is CASSQRLVQETQYF. The CDR3 nucleotides are TGTGCCAGCAGCCAAAGACTGGTTCAAGAGACCCAGTACTTC.